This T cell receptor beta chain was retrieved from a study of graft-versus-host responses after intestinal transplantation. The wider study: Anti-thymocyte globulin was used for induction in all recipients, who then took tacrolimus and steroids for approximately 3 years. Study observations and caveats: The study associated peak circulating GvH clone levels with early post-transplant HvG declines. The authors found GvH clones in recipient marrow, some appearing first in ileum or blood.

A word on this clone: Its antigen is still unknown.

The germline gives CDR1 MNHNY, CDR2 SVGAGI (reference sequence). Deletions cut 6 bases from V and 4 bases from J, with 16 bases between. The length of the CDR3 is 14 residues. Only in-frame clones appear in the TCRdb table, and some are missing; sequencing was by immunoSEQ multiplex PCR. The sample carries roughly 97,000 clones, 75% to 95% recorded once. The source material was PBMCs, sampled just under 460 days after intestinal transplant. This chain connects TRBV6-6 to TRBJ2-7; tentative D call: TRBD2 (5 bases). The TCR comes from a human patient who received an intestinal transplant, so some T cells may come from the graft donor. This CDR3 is CASSFRGRRYEQYF. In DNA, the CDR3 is TGTGCCAGCAGCTTCCGCGGGCGCCGATACGAGCAGTACTTC.